This TCR beta chain is drawn from a study of blood T cell repertoires in COVID-19. Study as a whole: From the United States, Italy and Spain came samples of acute and convalescent COVID-19. PBMCs, B-cell-depleted T cells, or T cells were the source of the cDNA or gDNA that made up the material.

Germline values: CDR1 MGHDK, CDR2 SYGVNS. V lost 4 bases and J lost 6, with 7 bases in between. CDR3 length equals 11 residues. Produced via immunoSEQ multiplex PCR; TCRdb's table is partial and in-frame only. The sample has roughly 30,000 clones, around nine tenths seen once. Source material: peripheral blood. The receptor's source is a human donor in a cohort sampled during active COVID-19. The chain recombines TRBV25-1 with TRBJ2-7; D not certain. The CDR3, as DNA: TGTGCCAGCAGTGTACTTGGCGAGCAGTACTTC. Translating gives CASSVLGEQYF.